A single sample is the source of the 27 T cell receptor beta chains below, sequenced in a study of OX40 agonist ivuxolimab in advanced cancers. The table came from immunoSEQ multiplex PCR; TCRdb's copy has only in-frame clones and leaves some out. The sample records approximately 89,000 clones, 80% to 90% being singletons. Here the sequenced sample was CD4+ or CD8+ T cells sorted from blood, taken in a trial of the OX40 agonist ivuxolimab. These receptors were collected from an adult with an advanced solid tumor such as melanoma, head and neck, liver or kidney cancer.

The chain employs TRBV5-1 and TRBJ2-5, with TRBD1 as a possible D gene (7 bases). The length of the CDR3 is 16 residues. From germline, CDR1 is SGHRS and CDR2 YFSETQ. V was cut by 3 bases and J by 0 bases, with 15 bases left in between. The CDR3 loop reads CASSSRRDSYQETQYF. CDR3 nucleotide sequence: TGCGCCAGCAGCTCCCGGCGGGACAGTTACCAAGAGACCCAGTACTTC. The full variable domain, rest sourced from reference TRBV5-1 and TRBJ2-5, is KAGVTQTPRYLIKTRGQQVTLSCSPISGHRSVSWYQQTPGQGLQFLFEYFSETQRNKGNFPGRFSGRQFSNSRSEMNVSTLELGDSALYLCASSSRRDSYQETQYFGPGTRLLVL.

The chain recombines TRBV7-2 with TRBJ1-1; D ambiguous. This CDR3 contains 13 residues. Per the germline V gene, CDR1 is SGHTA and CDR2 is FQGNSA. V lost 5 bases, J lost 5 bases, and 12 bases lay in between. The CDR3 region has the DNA TGTGCCAGCAGCGGCACTAGGGAGACTGAAGCTTTCTTT. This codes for CASSGTRETEAFF.

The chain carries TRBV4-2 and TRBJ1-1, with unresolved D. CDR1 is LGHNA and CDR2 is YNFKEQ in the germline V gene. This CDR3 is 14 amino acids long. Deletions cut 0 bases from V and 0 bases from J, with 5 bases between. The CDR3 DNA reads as TGTGCCAGCAGCCAAGATTCGGTGAACACTGAAGCTTTCTTT. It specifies CASSQDSVNTEAFF.

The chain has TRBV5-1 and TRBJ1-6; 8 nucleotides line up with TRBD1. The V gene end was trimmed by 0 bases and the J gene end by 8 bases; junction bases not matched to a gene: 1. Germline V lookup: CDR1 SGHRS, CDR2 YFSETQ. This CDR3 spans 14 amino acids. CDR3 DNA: TGCGCCAGCAGCTTGGGGACAGGGTATTCACCCCTCCACTTT. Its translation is CASSLGTGYSPLHF.

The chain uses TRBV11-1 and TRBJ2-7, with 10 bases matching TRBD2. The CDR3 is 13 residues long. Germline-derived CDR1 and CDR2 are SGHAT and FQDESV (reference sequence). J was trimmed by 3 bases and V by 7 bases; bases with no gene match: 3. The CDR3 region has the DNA TGTGCCAGCATAGAGCGGGGGGGCTACGAGCAGTACTTC. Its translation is CASIERGGYEQYF. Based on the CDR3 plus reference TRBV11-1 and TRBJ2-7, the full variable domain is EAEVAQSPRYKITEKSQAVAFWCDPISGHATLYWYRQILGQGPELLVQFQDESVVDDSQLPKDRFSAERLKGVDSTLKIQPAELGDSAMYLCASIERGGYEQYFGPGTRLTVT.

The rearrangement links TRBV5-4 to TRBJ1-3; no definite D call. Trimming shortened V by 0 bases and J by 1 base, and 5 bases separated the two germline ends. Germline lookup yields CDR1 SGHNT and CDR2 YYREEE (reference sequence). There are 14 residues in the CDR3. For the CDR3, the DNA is TGTGCCAGCAGCTTGGGTATGTCTGGAAACACCATATATTTT. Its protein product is CASSLGMSGNTIYF.

The DNA of the CDR3 is TGTGCCAGCTCACTGGACCGGGACAGGGTCAATCAGCCCCAGCATTTT. This codes for CASSLDRDRVNQPQHF. V and J are TRBV18 and TRBJ1-5; 9 positions match TRBD1. The CDR3 is 16 residues long. Germline values: CDR1 KGHSH, CDR2 LQKENI. With 4 bases clipped from V and 3 bases from J, the junction kept 7 bases outside the gene matches.

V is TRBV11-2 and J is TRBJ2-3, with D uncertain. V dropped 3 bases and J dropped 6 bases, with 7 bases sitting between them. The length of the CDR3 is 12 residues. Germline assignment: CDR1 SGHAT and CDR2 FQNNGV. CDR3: CASSFDRDTQYF. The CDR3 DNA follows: TGTGCCAGCAGCTTTGACCGTGATACGCAGTATTTT.

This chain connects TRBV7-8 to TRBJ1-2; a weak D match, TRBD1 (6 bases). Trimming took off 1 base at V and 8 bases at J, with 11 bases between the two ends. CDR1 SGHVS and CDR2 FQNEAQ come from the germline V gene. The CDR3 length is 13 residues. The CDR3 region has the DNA TGTGCCAGCAGCTTAGTCTACAGGGACGGCTACACCTTC. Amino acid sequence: CASSLVYRDGYTF.

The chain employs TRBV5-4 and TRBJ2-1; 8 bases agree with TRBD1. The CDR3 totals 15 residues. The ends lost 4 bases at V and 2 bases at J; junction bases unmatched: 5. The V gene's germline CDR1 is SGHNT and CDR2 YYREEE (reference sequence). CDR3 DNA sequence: TGTGCCAGCAGCCAAACACAGGGGGCCTACAATGAGCAGTTCTTC. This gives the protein CASSQTQGAYNEQFF. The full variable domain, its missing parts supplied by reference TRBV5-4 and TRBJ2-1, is ETGVTQSPTHLIKTRGQQVTLRCSSQSGHNTVSWYQQALGQGPQFIFQYYREEENGRGNFPPRFSGLQFPNYSSELNVNALELDDSALYLCASSQTQGAYNEQFFGPGTRLTVL.

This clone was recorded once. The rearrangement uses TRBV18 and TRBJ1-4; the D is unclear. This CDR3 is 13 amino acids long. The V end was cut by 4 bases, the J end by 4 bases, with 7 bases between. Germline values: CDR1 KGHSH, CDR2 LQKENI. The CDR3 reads CASSREGNEKLFF. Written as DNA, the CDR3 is TGTGCCAGCTCACGTGAGGGTAATGAAAAACTGTTTTTT. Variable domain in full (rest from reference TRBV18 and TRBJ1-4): NAGVMQNPRHLVRRRGQEARLRCSPMKGHSHVYWYRQLPEEGLKFMVYLQKENIIDESGMPKERFSAEFPKEGPSILRIQQVVRGDSAAYFCASSREGNEKLFFGSGTQLSVL.

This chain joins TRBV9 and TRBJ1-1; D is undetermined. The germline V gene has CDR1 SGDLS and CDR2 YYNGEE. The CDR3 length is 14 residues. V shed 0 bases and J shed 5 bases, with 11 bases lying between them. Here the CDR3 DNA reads TGTGCCAGCAGCGTAGGACTACAAAAGACTGAAGCTTTCTTT. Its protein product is CASSVGLQKTEAFF.

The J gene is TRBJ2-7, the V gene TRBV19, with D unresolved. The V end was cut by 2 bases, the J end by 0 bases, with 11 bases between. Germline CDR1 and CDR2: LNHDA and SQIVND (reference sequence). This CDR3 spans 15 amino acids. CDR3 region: CASSIRPGISYEQYF. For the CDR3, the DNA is TGTGCCAGTAGTATAAGGCCTGGTATCTCCTACGAGCAGTACTTC.

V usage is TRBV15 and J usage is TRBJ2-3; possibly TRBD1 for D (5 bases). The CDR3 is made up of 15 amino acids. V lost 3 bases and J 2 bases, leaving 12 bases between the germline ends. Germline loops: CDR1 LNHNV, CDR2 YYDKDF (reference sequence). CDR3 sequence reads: CATSSGREYTDTQYF. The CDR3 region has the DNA TGTGCCACCAGCAGTGGCAGGGAATACACAGATACGCAGTATTTT.

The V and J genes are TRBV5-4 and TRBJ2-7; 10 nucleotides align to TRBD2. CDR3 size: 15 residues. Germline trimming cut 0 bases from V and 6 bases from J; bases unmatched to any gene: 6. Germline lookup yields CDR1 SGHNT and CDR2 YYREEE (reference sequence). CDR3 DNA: TGTGCCAGCAGCTTGGATCAGCGGGGGGGCCTCGAGCAGTACTTC. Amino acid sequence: CASSLDQRGGLEQYF.

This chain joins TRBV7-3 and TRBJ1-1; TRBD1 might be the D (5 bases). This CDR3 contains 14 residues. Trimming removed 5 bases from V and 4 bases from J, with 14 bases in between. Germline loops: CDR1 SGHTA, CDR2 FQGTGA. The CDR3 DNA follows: TGTGCCAGCAGCCCCTCGGGGGGGTCCACTGAAGCTTTCTTT. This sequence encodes CASSPSGGSTEAFF.

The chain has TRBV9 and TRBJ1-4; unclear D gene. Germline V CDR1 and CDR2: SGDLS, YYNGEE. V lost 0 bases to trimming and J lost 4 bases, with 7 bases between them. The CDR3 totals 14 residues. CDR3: CASSVGGNNEKLFF. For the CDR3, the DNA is TGTGCCAGCAGCGTAGGGGGAAATAATGAAAAACTGTTTTTT. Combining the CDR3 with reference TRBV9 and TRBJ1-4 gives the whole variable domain DSGVTQTPKHLITATGQRVTLRCSPRSGDLSVYWYQQSLDQGLQFLIQYYNGEERAKGNILERFSAQQFPDLHSELNLSSLELGDSALYFCASSVGGNNEKLFFGSGTQLSVL.

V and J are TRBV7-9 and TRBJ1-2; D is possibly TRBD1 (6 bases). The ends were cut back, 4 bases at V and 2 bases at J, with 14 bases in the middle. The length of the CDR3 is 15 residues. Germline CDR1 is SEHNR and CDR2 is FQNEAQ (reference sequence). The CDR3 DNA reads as TGTGCCAGCAGCTCGGGGGCATCAGGCAACTATGGCTACACCTTC. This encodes CASSSGASGNYGYTF.

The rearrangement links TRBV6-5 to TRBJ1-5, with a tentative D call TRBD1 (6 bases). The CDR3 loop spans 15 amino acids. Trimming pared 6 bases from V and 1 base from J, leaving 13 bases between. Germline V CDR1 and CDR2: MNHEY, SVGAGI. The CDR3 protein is CASRYTGLSNQPQHF. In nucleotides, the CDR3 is TGTGCCAGCAGATATACAGGGTTAAGCAATCAGCCCCAGCATTTT.

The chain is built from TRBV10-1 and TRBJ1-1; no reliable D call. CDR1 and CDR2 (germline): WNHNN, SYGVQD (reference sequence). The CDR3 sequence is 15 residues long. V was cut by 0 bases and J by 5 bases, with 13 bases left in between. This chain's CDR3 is CASSESSGLGTEAFF. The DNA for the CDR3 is TGCGCCAGCAGTGAGTCGAGTGGGCTGGGTACTGAAGCTTTCTTT.

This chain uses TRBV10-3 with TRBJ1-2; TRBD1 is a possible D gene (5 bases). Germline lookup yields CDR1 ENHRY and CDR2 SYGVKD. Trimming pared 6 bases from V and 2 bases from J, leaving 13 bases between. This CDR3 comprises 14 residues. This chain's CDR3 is CAIRATDANYGYTF. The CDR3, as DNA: TGTGCCATCAGGGCGACAGACGCGAACTATGGCTACACCTTC.

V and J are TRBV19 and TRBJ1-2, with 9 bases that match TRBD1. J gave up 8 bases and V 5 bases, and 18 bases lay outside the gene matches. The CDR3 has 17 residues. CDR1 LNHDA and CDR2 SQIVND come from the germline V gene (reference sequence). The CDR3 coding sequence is TGTGCCAGTAGTCTCCGTCCCGGGACAGGGACCCGGCGAGGCTACACCTTC. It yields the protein CASSLRPGTGTRRGYTF.

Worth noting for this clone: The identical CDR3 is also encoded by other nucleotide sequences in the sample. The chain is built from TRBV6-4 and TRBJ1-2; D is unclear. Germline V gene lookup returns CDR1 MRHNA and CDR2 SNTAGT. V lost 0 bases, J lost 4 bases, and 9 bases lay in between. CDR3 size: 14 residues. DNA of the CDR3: TGTGCCAGCAGTGACTCAGGCAGACCCTATGGCTACACCTTC. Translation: CASSDSGRPYGYTF.

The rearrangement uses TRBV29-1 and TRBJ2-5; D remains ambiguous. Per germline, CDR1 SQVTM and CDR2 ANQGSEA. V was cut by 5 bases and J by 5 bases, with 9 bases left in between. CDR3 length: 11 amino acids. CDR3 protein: CSVSTVETQYF. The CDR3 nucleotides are TGCAGCGTTAGTACCGTGGAGACCCAGTACTTC.

For the CDR3, the DNA is TGTGCCAGCAGCCCCGGGACTAGCGCCGATACGCAGTATTTT. As protein: CASSPGTSADTQYF. The genes are TRBV5-4 and TRBJ2-3; 10 bases match TRBD2. The germline CDR1 and CDR2 sequences are SGHNT and YYREEE (reference sequence). V shed 4 bases and J 6 bases; nucleotides not matched to a gene: 5. The CDR3 loop spans 14 amino acids.

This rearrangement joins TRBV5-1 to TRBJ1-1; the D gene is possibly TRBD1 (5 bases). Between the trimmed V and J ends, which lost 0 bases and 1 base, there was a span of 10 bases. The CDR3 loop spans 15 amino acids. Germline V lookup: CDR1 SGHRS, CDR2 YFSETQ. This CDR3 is CASSLGGGGNTEAFF. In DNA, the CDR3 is TGCGCCAGCAGCTTGGGGGGCGGTGGGAACACTGAAGCTTTCTTT.

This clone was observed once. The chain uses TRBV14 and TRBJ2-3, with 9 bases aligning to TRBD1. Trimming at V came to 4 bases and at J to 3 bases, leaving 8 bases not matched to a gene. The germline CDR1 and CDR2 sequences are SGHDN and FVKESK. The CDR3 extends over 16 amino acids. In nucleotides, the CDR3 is TGTGCCAGCAGCCCGGAGGGGACAGGGAGAACAGATACGCAGTATTTT. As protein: CASSPEGTGRTDTQYF.